The rows below give T cell receptor beta chains drawn from one sample of a study of T cells in Graves' hyperthyroidism and ophthalmopathy. Each CDR3 protein is one row after TCRdb ran MiXCR on the multiplex PCR reads. This sample yields some 560,000 distinct CDR3 sequences, of which about 15% are seen a single time; under 8% belongs to the top ten. Material: blood. The receptors come from a woman aged 25-40 years with Graves' hyperthyroidism. Both conserved end residues are trimmed from each CDR3. A clone size is listed for some rows: how often the clone was seen (once, few, many), or a class if it is expanded.

v_call,j_call,clone_size,cdr3_aa
TRBV9,TRBJ2-1,.,ASSVATFHEQF
TRBV6-1,TRBJ2-3,.,ASSYGAQRAVHTQY
TRBV12-3/TRBV12-4,TRBJ2-2,few,ASRRGQGATGELF
TRBV12-5,TRBJ1-1,few,ASGLVQGGITEAF
TRBV7-8,TRBJ2-3,many,ASSLAVGGRGGDTQY
TRBV12-3/TRBV12-4,TRBJ2-1,many,ASSPGRPAYNEQF
TRBV7-9,TRBJ2-3,many,ASSLAGGGLDADTQY
TRBV4-1,TRBJ2-1,few,ASSQGRVSYNEQF
TRBV6-5,TRBJ2-7,many,ASSYHGDRSYEQY
TRBV6-2/TRBV6-3,TRBJ2-7,many,ASSYLTSLPSYEQY
TRBV3-1,TRBJ1-1,.,ASSLRTGARTEAF
TRBV7-8,.,.,ASRPPGGASETQF
TRBV30,TRBJ2-3,many,AQNRGATDTQY
TRBV27,TRBJ2-1,.,ASSLSVYNEQF
TRBV7-2,TRBJ2-7,many,ASSLVGRRDTYEQY
TRBV2,TRBJ2-1,.,ASRKGTSDVNEQF
TRBV28,TRBJ2-7,few,ASRPQGGGYEQY
TRBV11-2,TRBJ2-1,few,ASSLGLAGEYNEQF
TRBV20-1,TRBJ2-3,many,SASNPGQGTDTQY
TRBV6-1,TRBJ2-5,many,ASSYPAVRGETQY
TRBV30,TRBJ1-4,many,AWSVRRLNEKLF
TRBV5-1,TRBJ2-2,.,ASSLGSFGTGELF
TRBV7-2,TRBJ1-5,few,ASSPTGGPDQPQH
TRBV10-3,TRBJ1-2,few,AISDYNRGYGYT
TRBV27,TRBJ1-2,.,ASSPLGFGYT
TRBV6-1,TRBJ1-1,many,ASSPGQVYVQEAF
TRBV9,TRBJ2-1,many,ASSVQGAIQGNEQF
TRBV12-3/TRBV12-4,TRBJ1-2,.,ASSSPHQGNYGYT
TRBV13,TRBJ2-1,few,ASSSPWTSGGYNEQF
TRBV12-3/TRBV12-4,TRBJ2-7,.,ASTQTGDEQY
TRBV5-5,TRBJ2-3,many,ASSSIAGGPSTDTQY
TRBV27,TRBJ1-5,.,ASKPGQLNQPQH
TRBV7-9,TRBJ1-1,many,ASSPASATEAF
TRBV19,TRBJ2-5,.,ASSMSGFQETQY
TRBV20-1,TRBJ2-5,many,SAGAGELQETQY
TRBV12-3/TRBV12-4,TRBJ1-1,many,ASRIWFGAEAF
TRBV5-1,TRBJ2-3,.,ASSLGGGLITDTQY
TRBV28,TRBJ2-2,.,ASSLIGQTANTGELF
TRBV10-1,TRBJ2-1,.,ASSANLAGGYNEQF
TRBV7-9,TRBJ2-2,many,ASSLSDDSANTGELF
TRBV29-1,TRBJ2-5,.,SVEGRARVETQY
TRBV11-1,TRBJ1-2,many,ASSPAGSWGYT
TRBV6-1,TRBJ2-7,.,ASSQLAGVGNEQY
TRBV30,TRBJ2-7,many,AWTARASGYEQY
TRBV20-1,TRBJ2-1,many,SATHDEQF
TRBV12-3/TRBV12-4,TRBJ2-6,many,ASSFRMGGANVLT
TRBV18,TRBJ1-2,few,ASSPQDRGHDGYT
TRBV6-2/TRBV6-3,TRBJ2-1,few,ASSYFSYNEQF
TRBV2,TRBJ1-5,.,ASSEGVSNQPQH
TRBV5-1,TRBJ2-1,many,ASSLAWPEQF
TRBV11-2,TRBJ2-7,.,ASSLNVGPSYEQY
TRBV5-1,TRBJ2-7,few,ASRRGANSYEQY
TRBV19,TRBJ2-7,.,ASSMRSSGSIQYEQY
TRBV19,TRBJ2-3,.,ASSIPGLAGGPDTQY
TRBV19,TRBJ1-5,.,ASSPNRGVQPQH